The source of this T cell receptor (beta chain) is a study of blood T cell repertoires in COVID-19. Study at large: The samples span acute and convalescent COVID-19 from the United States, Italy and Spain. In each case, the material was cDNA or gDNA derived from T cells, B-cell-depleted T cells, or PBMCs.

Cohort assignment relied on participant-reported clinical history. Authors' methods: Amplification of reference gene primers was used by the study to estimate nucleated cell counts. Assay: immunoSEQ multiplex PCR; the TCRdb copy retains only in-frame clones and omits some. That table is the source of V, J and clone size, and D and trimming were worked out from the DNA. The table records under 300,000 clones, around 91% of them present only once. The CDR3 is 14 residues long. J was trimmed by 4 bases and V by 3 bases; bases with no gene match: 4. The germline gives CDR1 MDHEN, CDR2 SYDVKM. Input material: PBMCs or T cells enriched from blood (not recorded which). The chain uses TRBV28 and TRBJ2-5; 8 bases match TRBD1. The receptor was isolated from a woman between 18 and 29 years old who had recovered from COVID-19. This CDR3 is CASSLDRVIETQYF. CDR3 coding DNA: TGTGCCAGCAGTTTGGACAGGGTGATAGAGACCCAGTACTTC.